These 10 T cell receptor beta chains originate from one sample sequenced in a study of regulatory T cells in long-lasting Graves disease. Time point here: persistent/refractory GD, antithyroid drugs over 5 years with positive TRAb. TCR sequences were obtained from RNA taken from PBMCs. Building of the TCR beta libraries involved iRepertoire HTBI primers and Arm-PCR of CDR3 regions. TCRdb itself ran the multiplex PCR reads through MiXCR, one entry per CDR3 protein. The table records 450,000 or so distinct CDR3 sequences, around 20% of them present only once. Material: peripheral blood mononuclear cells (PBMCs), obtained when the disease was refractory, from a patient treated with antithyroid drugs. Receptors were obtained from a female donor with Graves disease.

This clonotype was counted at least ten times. In DNA form, the CDR3 reads TGTGCCAGCTCACCACTCGAGACATCGGATGGCTACACCTTC. Encoded protein: CASSPLETSDGYTF. J is TRBJ1-2 and V is TRBV18; D is ambiguous. Trimming shortened V by 1 base and J by 6 bases, and 12 bases separated the two germline ends. The germline gives CDR1 KGHSH, CDR2 LQKENI. The CDR3 contains 14 residues. Full variable domain (outside the CDR3, taken from reference TRBV18 and TRBJ1-2): NAGVMQNPRHLVRRRGQEARLRCSPMKGHSHVYWYRQLPEEGLKFMVYLQKENIIDESGMPKERFSAEFPKEGPSILRIQQVVRGDSAAYFCASSPLETSDGYTFGSGTRLTVV.

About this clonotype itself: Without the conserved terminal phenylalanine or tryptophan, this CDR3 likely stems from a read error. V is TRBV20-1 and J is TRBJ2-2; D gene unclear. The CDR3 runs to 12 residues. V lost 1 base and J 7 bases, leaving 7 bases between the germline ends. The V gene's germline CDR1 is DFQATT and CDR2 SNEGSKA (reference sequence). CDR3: CSARVPGGELFL. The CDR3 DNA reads TGCAGTGCTAGAGTACCGGGCGGGGAGCTGTTTCTT.

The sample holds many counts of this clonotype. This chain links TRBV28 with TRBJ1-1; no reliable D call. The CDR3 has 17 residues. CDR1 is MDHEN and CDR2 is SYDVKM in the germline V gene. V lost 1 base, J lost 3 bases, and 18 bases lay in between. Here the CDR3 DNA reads TGTGCCAGCAGTTTATTCAAGGTTATGGGTCGGTACACTGAAGCTTTCTTT. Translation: CASSLFKVMGRYTEAFF. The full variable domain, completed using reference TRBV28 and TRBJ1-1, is DVKVTQSSRYLVKRTGEKVFLECVQDMDHENMFWYRQDPGLGLRLIYFSYDVKMKEKGDIPEGYSVSREKKERFSLILESASTNQTSMYLCASSLFKVMGRYTEAFFGQGTRLTVV.

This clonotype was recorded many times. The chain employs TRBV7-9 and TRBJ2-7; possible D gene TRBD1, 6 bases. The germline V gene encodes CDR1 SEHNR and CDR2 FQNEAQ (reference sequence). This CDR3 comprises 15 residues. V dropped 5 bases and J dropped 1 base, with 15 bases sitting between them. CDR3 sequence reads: CASSESTGPSYEQYF. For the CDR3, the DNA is TGTGCCAGCAGCGAGTCGACAGGACCTTCCTACGAGCAGTACTTC. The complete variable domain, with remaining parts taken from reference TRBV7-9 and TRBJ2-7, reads DTGVSQNPRHKITKRGQNVTFRCDPISEHNRLYWYRQTLGQGPEFLTYFQNEAQLEKSRLLSDRFSAERPKGSFSTLEIQRTEQGDSAMYLCASSESTGPSYEQYFGPGTRLTVT.

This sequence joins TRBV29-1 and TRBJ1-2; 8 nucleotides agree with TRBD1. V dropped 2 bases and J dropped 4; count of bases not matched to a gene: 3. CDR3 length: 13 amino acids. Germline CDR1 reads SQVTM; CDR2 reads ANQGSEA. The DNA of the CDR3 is TGCAGCGTTGAACCCGGACAGGGCTATGGCTACACCTTC. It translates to CSVEPGQGYGYTF.

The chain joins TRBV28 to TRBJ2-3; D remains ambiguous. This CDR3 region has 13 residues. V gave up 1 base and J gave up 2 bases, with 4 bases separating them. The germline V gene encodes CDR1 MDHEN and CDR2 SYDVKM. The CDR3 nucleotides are TGTGCCAGCAGTTTATTACCCACAGATACGCAGTATTTT. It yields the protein CASSLLPTDTQYF.

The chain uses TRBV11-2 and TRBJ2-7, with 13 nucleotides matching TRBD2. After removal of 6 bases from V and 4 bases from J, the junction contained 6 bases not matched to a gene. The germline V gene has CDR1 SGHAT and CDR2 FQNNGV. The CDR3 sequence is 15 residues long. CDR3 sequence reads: CASRTTSGREYEQYF. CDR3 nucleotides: TGTGCCAGCAGAACTACTAGCGGGAGGGAGTACGAGCAGTACTTC.

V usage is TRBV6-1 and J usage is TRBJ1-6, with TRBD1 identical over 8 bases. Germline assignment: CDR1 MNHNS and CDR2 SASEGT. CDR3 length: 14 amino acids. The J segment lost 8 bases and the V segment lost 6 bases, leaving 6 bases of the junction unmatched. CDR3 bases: TGTGCCAGCAGGCAGGGGGCGACCCATTCACCCCTCCACTTT. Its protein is CASRQGATHSPLHF.

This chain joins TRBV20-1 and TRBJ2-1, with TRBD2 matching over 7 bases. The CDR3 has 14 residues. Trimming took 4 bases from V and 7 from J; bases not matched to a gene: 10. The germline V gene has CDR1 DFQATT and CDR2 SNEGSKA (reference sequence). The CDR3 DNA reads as TGCAGTGCTACGAGGACTAGTCTCGGTAATGAGCAGTTCTTC. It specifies CSATRTSLGNEQFF.

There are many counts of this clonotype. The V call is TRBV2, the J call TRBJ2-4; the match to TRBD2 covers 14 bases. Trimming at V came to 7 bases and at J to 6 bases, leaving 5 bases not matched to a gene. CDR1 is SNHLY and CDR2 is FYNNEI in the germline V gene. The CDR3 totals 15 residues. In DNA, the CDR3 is TGTGCCAGCACCGAAGGGACTAGCGGGGGAAACATTCAGTACTTC. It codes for CASTEGTSGGNIQYF.